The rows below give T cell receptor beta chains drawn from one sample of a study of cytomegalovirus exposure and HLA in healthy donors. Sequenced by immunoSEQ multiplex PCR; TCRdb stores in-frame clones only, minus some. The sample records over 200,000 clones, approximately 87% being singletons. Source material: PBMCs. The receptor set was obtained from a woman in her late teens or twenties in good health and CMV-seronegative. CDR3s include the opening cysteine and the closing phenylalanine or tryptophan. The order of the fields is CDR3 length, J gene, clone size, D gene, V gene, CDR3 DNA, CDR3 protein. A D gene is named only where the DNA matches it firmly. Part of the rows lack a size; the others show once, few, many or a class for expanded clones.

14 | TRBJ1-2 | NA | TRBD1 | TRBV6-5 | TGTGCCAGCAGTCGACAGGGGGGAGTCTATGGCTACACCTTC | CASSRQGGVYGYTF
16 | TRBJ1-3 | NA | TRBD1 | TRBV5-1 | TGCGCCAGCAGCCCGGGACAGGGGATCTCTGGAAACACCATATATTTT | CASSPGQGISGNTIYF
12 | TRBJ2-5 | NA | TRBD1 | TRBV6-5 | TGTGCCAGTACAGGGGGTACGGAGACCCAGTACTTC | CASTGGTETQYF
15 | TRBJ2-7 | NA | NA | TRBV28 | TGTGCCAGCAGTCCCAGCGGTGGGAGGCCTTACGAGCAGTACTTC | CASSPSGGRPYEQYF
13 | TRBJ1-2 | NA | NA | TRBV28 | TGTGCCAGCAGTTTACCGGGGGCGCCAGGCTACACCTTC | CASSLPGAPGYTF
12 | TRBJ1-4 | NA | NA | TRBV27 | TGTGCCAGCAGTTTATCTGACGGAAAACTGTTTTTT | CASSLSDGKLFF
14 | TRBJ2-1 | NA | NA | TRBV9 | TGTGCCTCCGCCGGTGGGACGGCCTACAATGAGCAGTTCTTC | CASAGGTAYNEQFF
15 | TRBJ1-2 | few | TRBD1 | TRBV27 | TGTGCCAGCAGTTCTCCGGGACAGGTGTCCTATGGCTACACCTTC | CASSSPGQVSYGYTF
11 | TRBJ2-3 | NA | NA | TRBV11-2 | TGTGCCAGCAGCTTAACAGATACGCAGTATTTT | CASSLTDTQYF
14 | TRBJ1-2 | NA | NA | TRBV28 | TGTGCCAGCAGTTTCGGAACCGGACTTTCTGGATACACCTTC | CASSFGTGLSGYTF
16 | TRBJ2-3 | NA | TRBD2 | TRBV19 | TGTGCCAGTAGTATGGGACTAGCGGGGAACACAGATACGCAGTATTTT | CASSMGLAGNTDTQYF
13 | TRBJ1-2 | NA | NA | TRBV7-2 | TGTGCCAGCAGCTTACAGGGAGGGTATGGCTACACCTTC | CASSLQGGYGYTF
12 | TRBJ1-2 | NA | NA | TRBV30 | TGTGCCTGGAGTGCGAACGGAGATGGCTACACCTTC | CAWSANGDGYTF
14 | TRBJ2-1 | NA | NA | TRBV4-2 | TGTGCCAGCAGCCAAGTCGCACAGGACCCTGAGCAGTTCTTC | CASSQVAQDPEQFF
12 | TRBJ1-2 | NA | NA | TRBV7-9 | TGTGCCAGCAGCTTAACCTACTATGGCTACACCTTC | CASSLTYYGYTF
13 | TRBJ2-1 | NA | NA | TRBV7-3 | TGTGCCAGCAGGCCGGGGGATGGGGATGAGCAGTTCTTC | CASRPGDGDEQFF
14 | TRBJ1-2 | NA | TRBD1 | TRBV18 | TGTGCCAGCTCACGGGGACAGGGAGGCGATGGCTACACCTTC | CASSRGQGGDGYTF
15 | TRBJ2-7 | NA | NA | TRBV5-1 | TGCGCCAGCAGCGAAGAGGCGACAGAAGGTTACGAGCAGTACTTC | CASSEEATEGYEQYF
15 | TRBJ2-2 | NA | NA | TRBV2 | TGTGCCAGCAGTGGGGGATTTGGGGACACCGGGGAGCTGTTTTTT | CASSGGFGDTGELFF
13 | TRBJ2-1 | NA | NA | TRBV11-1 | TGTGCCAGCAGCTTAGCGGCCCGCGATGAGCAGTTCTTC | CASSLAARDEQFF
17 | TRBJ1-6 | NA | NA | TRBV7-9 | TGTGCCAGCAGCTTCATCCAGGGAACCAGTCAAAATTCACCCCTCCACTTT | CASSFIQGTSQNSPLHF
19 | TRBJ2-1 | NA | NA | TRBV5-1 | TGCGCCAGCAGCTTGCAGGGAGTAGGGGAAGTACTCTCCTACAATGAGCAGTTCTTC | CASSLQGVGEVLSYNEQFF
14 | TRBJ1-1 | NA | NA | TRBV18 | TGTGCCAGCTCACCTCTTACAGAGAACACTGAAGCTTTCTTT | CASSPLTENTEAFF
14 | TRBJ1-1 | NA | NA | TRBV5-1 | TGCGCCAGCAGACGCGGACATTTGAACACTGAAGCTTTCTTT | CASRRGHLNTEAFF
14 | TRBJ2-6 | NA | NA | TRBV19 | TGTGCCACCGATGGTGCGTCTGGGGCCAACGTCCTGACTTTC | CATDGASGANVLTF
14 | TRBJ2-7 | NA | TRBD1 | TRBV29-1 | TGCAGCGTTGACCCGGGACAGGGTTCGTACGAGCAGTACTTC | CSVDPGQGSYEQYF
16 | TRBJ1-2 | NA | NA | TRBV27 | TGTGCCAGCAGTCGGACCGGGACACAAAGCCACTATGGCTACACCTTC | CASSRTGTQSHYGYTF
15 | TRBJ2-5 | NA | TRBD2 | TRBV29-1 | TGCAGCGTGCGCCTTAGCGGGAGGGGGGGAGAGACCCAGTACTTC | CSVRLSGRGGETQYF
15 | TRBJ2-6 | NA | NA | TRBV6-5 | TGTGCCAGCAGCTACGGGGACTCTGGGGCCAACGTCCTGACTTTC | CASSYGDSGANVLTF
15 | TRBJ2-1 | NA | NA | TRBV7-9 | TGTGCCAGCAGCTTAGAGCTAAACCTCTACAATGAGCAGTTCTTC | CASSLELNLYNEQFF
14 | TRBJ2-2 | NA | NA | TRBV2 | TGTGCCAGCAGTGCGACAGAGCGTACCGGGGAGCTGTTTTTT | CASSATERTGELFF
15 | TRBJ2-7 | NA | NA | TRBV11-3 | TGTGCCAGCAGCCAGGGAGGGGGAAGCTCCTACGAGCAGTACTTC | CASSQGGGSSYEQYF
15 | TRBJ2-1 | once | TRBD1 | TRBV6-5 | TGTGCCAGCAGTTACTCGGGACAGACCTTCGATGAGCAGTTCTTC | CASSYSGQTFDEQFF
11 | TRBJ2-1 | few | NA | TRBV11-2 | TGTGCCAGCAGCTTAGCTAGTGAGCAGTTCTTC | CASSLASEQFF
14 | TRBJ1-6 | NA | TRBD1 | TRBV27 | TGTGCCAGCACCTTCAGGGGGCTGAATTCACCCCTCCACTTT | CASTFRGLNSPLHF
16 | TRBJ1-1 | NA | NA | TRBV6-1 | TGTGCCAGCAGTGTCGGACCGATACCCATGAACACTGAAGCTTTCTTT | CASSVGPIPMNTEAFF
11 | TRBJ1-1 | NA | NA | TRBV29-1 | TGCAGCGGCACGGGAAACACTGAAGCTTTCTTT | CSGTGNTEAFF
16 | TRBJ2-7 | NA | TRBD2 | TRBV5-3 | TGTGCCAGAAGCTGCCCGGAGCGGGAGGCCCCCTACGAGCAGTACTTC | CARSCPEREAPYEQYF
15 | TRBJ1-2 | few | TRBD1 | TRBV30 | TGTGCCTGGAGTGTGACGACGACAGGGGGGAGCGGCTACACCTTC | CAWSVTTTGGSGYTF
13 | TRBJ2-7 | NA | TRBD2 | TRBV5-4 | TGTGCCAGCAGCCCCTGGACTAGCGACGAGCAGTACTTC | CASSPWTSDEQYF
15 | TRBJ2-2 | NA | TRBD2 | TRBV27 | TGTGCCAGCAGTCAGCGGGATGAGGACACCGGGGAGCTGTTTTTT | CASSQRDEDTGELFF
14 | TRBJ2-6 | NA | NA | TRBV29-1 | TGCAGCGTTGGGGGTGGGACGGGGGCCAACGTCCTGACTTTC | CSVGGGTGANVLTF
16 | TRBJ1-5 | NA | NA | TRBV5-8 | TGTGCCAGCAGCTTGGCCGGGAGAATAGGCAATCAGCCCCAGCATTTT | CASSLAGRIGNQPQHF
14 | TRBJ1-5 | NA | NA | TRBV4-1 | TGCGCCAGCAGCGCCCAATCGTTCAATCAGCCCCAGCATTTT | CASSAQSFNQPQHF
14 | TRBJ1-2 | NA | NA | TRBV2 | TGTGCCAGCAGTGAAGCCGGTCGTGGCTATGGCTACACCTTC | CASSEAGRGYGYTF
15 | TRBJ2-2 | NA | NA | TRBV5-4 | TGTGCCAGCAGCTTGGAAGAGGAACTCACCGGGGAGCTGTTTTTT | CASSLEEELTGELFF
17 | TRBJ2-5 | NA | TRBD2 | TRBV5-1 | TGCGCCAGCAGTCCCGGAGGGCTAGCGGGGGGGATAGAGACCCAGTACTTC | CASSPGGLAGGIETQYF
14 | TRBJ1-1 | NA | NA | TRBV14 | TGTGCCAGCAGCCAGTGGGACGGACTATATGAAGCTTTCTTT | CASSQWDGLYEAFF
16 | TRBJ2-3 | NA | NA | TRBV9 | TGTGCCAGCAGCCAGGGGAGCGGGGAGGGAGAAGATACGCAGTATTTT | CASSQGSGEGEDTQYF
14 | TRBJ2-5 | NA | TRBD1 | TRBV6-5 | TGTGCCAGCAGGGCTGGGGGGACAGGAGAGACCCAGTACTTC | CASRAGGTGETQYF
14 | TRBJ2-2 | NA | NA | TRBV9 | TGTGCCAGCAGCGTAGCCCCGACACCCGGGGAGCTGTTTTTT | CASSVAPTPGELFF
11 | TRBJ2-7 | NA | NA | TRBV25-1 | TGTGCCAGCAGTGGTGGCTACGAGCAGTACTTC | CASSGGYEQYF
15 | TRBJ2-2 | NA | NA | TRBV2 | TGTGCCAGCAGTGAAGACAGGGCGGCCACCGGGGAGCTGTTTTTT | CASSEDRAATGELFF
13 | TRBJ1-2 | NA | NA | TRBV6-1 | TGTGCCAGCAGTGAAGGCGGAAACTATGGCTACACCTTC | CASSEGGNYGYTF
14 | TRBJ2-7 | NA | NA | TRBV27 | TGTGCCAGCAGTTTACAGGGAAACCTCTACGAGCAGTACTTC | CASSLQGNLYEQYF
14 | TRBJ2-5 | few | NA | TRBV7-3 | TGTGCCAGCAGTAGTGCGGGAATGGGAGAGACCCAGTACTTC | CASSSAGMGETQYF
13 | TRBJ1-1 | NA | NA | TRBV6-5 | TGTGCCAGCGGGCCAGAGGGGAACACTGAAGCTTTCTTT | CASGPEGNTEAFF
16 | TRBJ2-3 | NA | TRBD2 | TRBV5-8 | TGTGCCAGCAGCCCCGGACTAGGCCCTGGCACAGATACGCAGTATTTT | CASSPGLGPGTDTQYF
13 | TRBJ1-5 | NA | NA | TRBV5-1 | TGCGCCAGCAGCGGGGACCTGGGTCAGCCCCAGCATTTT | CASSGDLGQPQHF